Presented here are 24 T cell receptor beta chains from one specimen sequenced in a study of cytomegalovirus exposure and HLA in healthy donors. The PCR employed 60 Vbeta primers together with 13 Jbeta primers. Profiling relied on immunoSEQ multiplex PCR, and the TCRdb table lists in-frame clones only, not all of them. The sample gives 150,000 to 200,000 clones, around 86% of which show up once; approximately 4% is in the top ten. Sequences were obtained from PBMCs. These receptors were obtained from a man in his forties or fifties in good health and CMV-seropositive.

This chain joins TRBV30 and TRBJ2-5; D not certain. The germline V gene encodes CDR1 GTSNPN and CDR2 SVGIG (reference sequence). V lost 0 bases and J lost 1, with 6 bases in between. The CDR3 covers 13 residues. In nucleotides, the CDR3 is TGTGCCTGGAGTGTTAACAGCCAAGAGACCCAGTACTTC. This encodes CAWSVNSQETQYF.

The chain links TRBV11-3 to TRBJ1-2; 10 bases align to TRBD1. The CDR3 has 20 amino acids. The J segment lost 2 bases and the V segment lost 5 bases, leaving 20 bases of the junction unmatched. Germline V gene data show CDR1 as SGHNT and CDR2 as YENEEA. CDR3 in amino acids: CASSAYCRDRGPHLNYGYTF. DNA of the CDR3: TGTGCCAGCAGCGCCTATTGCCGGGACAGGGGCCCCCATCTCAACTATGGCTACACCTTC.

This clone was counted once. CDR3 region: CASARLAGDNYEQYF. DNA of the CDR3: TGCGCCAGCGCCAGACTAGCGGGAGACAACTACGAGCAGTACTTC. The chain joins TRBV5-1 to TRBJ2-7; 12 bases line up with TRBD2. Germline V gene lookup returns CDR1 SGHRS and CDR2 YFSETQ. V dropped 7 bases and J dropped 3; count of bases not matched to a gene: 8. The CDR3 sequence is 15 residues long.

This chain joins TRBV7-9 and TRBJ1-1; D is unresolved. CDR1 and CDR2 from the germline V gene are SEHNR and FQNEAQ (reference sequence). This CDR3 comprises 14 residues. Trimming removed 5 bases from V and 0 bases from J, with 10 bases in between. The CDR3 sequence is CASSLDGVNTEAFF. The CDR3 DNA follows: TGTGCCAGCAGCCTGGACGGGGTGAACACTGAAGCTTTCTTT.

This CDR3 reads CASRTQTGELFF. The CDR3 DNA reads TGTGCCAGCAGAACCCAGACCGGGGAGCTGTTTTTT. This rearrangement joins TRBV6-5 to TRBJ2-2; D not certain. The CDR3 extends over 12 amino acids. Trimming stripped 6 bases from V and 5 bases from J, with 7 bases between. Per germline, CDR1 MNHEY and CDR2 SVGAGI.

The V call is TRBV28, the J call TRBJ2-1, with no clear D. The CDR3 runs 16 residues. V lost 2 bases to trimming and J lost 1 base, with 12 bases between them. Germline CDR1 reads MDHEN; CDR2 reads SYDVKM. Written as DNA, the CDR3 is TGTGCCAGCAGTTTACCAAAAACCGGGTCCTACAATGAGCAGTTCTTC. This gives the protein CASSLPKTGSYNEQFF.

This chain's CDR3 is CASSVAGGEGEQYF. The CDR3 DNA reads as TGTGCCAGCAGCGTAGCCGGGGGAGAAGGCGAGCAGTACTTC. V is TRBV9 and J is TRBJ2-5; the D gene is possibly TRBD2 (6 bases). The J call may not be correct, given that the DNA end is closer to TRBJ2-7. Germline values: CDR1 SGDLS, CDR2 YYNGEE. The CDR3 covers 14 residues.

This rearrangement joins TRBV28 to TRBJ1-4, with a weak D call TRBD1 (5 bases). This CDR3 has 15 amino acids. Per the germline V gene, CDR1 is MDHEN and CDR2 is SYDVKM. Trimming removed 8 bases at V and 4 bases at J, with 17 bases between. The CDR3 loop reads CASHGGWADNEKLFF. The CDR3 bases are TGTGCCAGCCACGGGGGGTGGGCTGATAATGAAAAACTGTTTTTT.

The V gene is TRBV7-2, the J gene TRBJ1-5, with D uncertain. Per the germline V gene, CDR1 is SGHTA and CDR2 is FQGNSA. Trimming left V 5 bases short and J 3 bases short, with 5 bases between. The CDR3 spans 12 residues. CDR3 sequence: CASSQDNQPQHF. The CDR3 DNA reads TGTGCCAGCAGCCAGGACAATCAGCCCCAGCATTTT.

The chain employs TRBV5-6 and TRBJ2-2; 7 bases line up with TRBD1. V was pared by 5 bases and J by 0 bases, with 7 bases of the junction left unmatched. The CDR3 is 16 residues long. The V gene's germline CDR1 is SGHDT and CDR2 YYEEEE. The CDR3 DNA is TGTGCCAGCAGATACAGGGGTGCCTCGAACACCGGGGAGCTGTTTTTT. This sequence encodes CASRYRGASNTGELFF.

The table lists this clone with a count of one. V and J are TRBV4-2 and TRBJ1-6; D ambiguous. V was trimmed by 0 bases and J by 0 bases, leaving 9 bases between them. Germline CDR1 and CDR2: LGHNA and YNFKEQ. The CDR3 consists of 17 residues. The CDR3 region is CASSQDTLLSYNSPLHF. CDR3 bases: TGTGCCAGCAGCCAAGATACCTTACTCTCCTATAATTCACCCCTCCACTTT.

The gene calls are TRBV6-1 and TRBJ2-5; 12 bases are shared with TRBD2. The J call is doubtful: the DNA matches TRBJ2-7 better. This CDR3 is 15 amino acids long. Germline V lookup: CDR1 MNHNS, CDR2 SASEGT. For the CDR3, the DNA is TGTGCCAGCAGGACTAGCGGGAGTGGGGCCTACGAGCAGTACTTC. Translation gives CASRTSGSGAYEQYF.

In this sample, this clone turned up once. An end of the junction differs from the germline gene, which may be a read error. The chain recombines TRBV11-2 with TRBJ2-3; tentative D call: TRBD1 (6 bases). Germline CDR1 and CDR2: SGHAT and FQNNGV. The CDR3 totals 13 residues. The DNA of the CDR3 is TGTGCCAGCAGCTGGGACACCACAGGTACGCAGTATTTT. It yields the protein CASSWDTTGTQYF.

This sequence joins TRBV7-2 and TRBJ2-3; no clear D. Germline CDR1 SGHTA, CDR2 FQGNSA. CDR3 length equals 14 residues. Trimming shortened V by 5 bases and J by 3 bases, and 12 bases separated the two germline ends. CDR3 in amino acids: CASSPPPFTDTQYF. The CDR3, as DNA: TGTGCCAGCAGCCCCCCCCCTTTTACAGATACGCAGTATTTT.

This chain uses TRBV6-5 with TRBJ2-7; 7 bases map to TRBD1. CDR1 and CDR2 (germline): MNHEY, SVGAGI. V shed 2 bases, J shed 2 bases, and the junction held 9 bases outside the gene matches. The CDR3 is 16 residues long. As DNA, the CDR3 is TGTGCCAGCAGTTACAATATTTTCGGACAGGCCTACGAGCAGTACTTC. This codes for CASSYNIFGQAYEQYF.

V gene TRBV28 combines with J gene TRBJ2-7, with 9 bases aligning to TRBD1. CDR1 MDHEN and CDR2 SYDVKM come from the germline V gene. V gave up 5 bases and J gave up 3 bases; unmatched junction bases: 11. The CDR3 sequence is 16 residues long. CDR3 sequence reads: CASSLQQGAGLYEQYF. CDR3 in DNA: TGTGCCAGCAGTCTCCAACAGGGGGCTGGCCTCTACGAGCAGTACTTC.

This clone was seen just once. This chain joins TRBV19 and TRBJ1-5, with TRBD1 identical over 8 bases. CDR3 length: 16 residues. The junction had 8 bases not matched to a gene; V was cut back by 3 bases and J by 4 bases. Germline lookup yields CDR1 LNHDA and CDR2 SQIVND (reference sequence). The CDR3 reads CASSISQGALNQPQHF. CDR3 in DNA: TGTGCCAGTAGTATCTCCCAGGGGGCCCTAAATCAGCCCCAGCATTTT.

The V and J genes are TRBV2 and TRBJ1-1; TRBD1 might be the D (6 bases). The CDR3 has 15 residues. Trimming took 4 bases from V and 5 from J, leaving 17 bases between them. Germline-derived CDR1 and CDR2 are SNHLY and FYNNEI. The CDR3 spells CASSGYGGGGTEAFF. DNA of the CDR3: TGTGCCAGCAGTGGGTACGGGGGAGGGGGGACTGAAGCTTTCTTT.

J is TRBJ2-1 and V is TRBV7-9, with a possible D match to TRBD2 (7 bases). The CDR3 is 14 residues long. Germline-derived CDR1 and CDR2 are SEHNR and FQNEAQ (reference sequence). The V end was cut by 5 bases, the J end by 4 bases, with 12 bases between. In DNA, the CDR3 is TGTGCCAGCAGCAAGCGGGGACAATACAATGAGCAGTTCTTC. Encoded protein: CASSKRGQYNEQFF.

This clone has just a few counts. The chain has TRBV30 and TRBJ1-6; maybe TRBD1 (6 bases). Per the germline V gene, CDR1 is GTSNPN and CDR2 is SVGIG (reference sequence). This CDR3 spans 15 amino acids. Trimming took off 2 bases at V and 9 bases at J, with 17 bases between the two ends. For the CDR3, the DNA is TGTGCCTGGAGTAGGTCGGGGACATCGGGTTCACCCCTCCACTTT. As protein: CAWSRSGTSGSPLHF. Together with reference TRBV30 and TRBJ1-6, the CDR3 gives the full variable domain: SQTIHQWPATLVQPVGSPLSLECTVEGTSNPNLYWYRQAAGRGLQLLFYSVGIGQISSEVPQNLSASRPQDRQFILSSKKLLLSDSGFYLCAWSRSGTSGSPLHFGNGTRLTVT.

This clone was observed a few times. The V call is TRBV6-5, the J call TRBJ1-4; D gene unclear. This CDR3 has 14 residues. Germline assignment: CDR1 MNHEY and CDR2 SVGAGI. Trimming removed 2 bases from V and 3 bases from J, with 7 bases in between. The CDR3 region is CASSYDTSNEKLFF. The CDR3 region has the DNA TGTGCCAGCAGTTACGACACCTCTAATGAAAAACTGTTTTTT.

The chain is built from TRBV7-3 and TRBJ2-3; weak D call: TRBD1 (6 bases). Germline V gives CDR1 SGHTA, CDR2 FQGTGA. The CDR3 spans 14 residues. V gave up 4 bases and J gave up 0 bases, with 8 bases separating them. The DNA for the CDR3 is TGTGCCAGCAGCTCTGGGACAAGCACAGATACGCAGTATTTT. Translation gives CASSSGTSTDTQYF.

The gene calls are TRBV30 and TRBJ1-4; D perhaps matches TRBD1 (6 bases). Trimming cost V 2 bases and J 8 bases, with 15 bases left between them. CDR3 length: 14 residues. Germline CDR1 and CDR2: GTSNPN and SVGIG (reference sequence). The CDR3 DNA follows: TGTGCCTGGAGTCCCGGGACAACAGCAGAAAAACTGTTTTTT. Translation gives CAWSPGTTAEKLFF.

This sequence joins TRBV10-3 and TRBJ1-2, with TRBD1 identical over 7 bases. J gave up 2 bases and V 4 bases, and 4 bases lay outside the gene matches. CDR1 and CDR2 from the germline V gene are ENHRY and SYGVKD. CDR3 size: 14 residues. CDR3 protein: CAISGTGVNYGYTF. CDR3 DNA: TGTGCCATCAGTGGAACAGGGGTAAACTATGGCTACACCTTC.